A selection of T cell receptor beta chains follows, all from one sample in a study of control samples from healthy donors and cancer patients. Assay used: immunoSEQ multiplex PCR; TCRdb lists only in-frame clones, some missing. In the table there are approximately 160,000 clones, 94% of which are singletons. Sequencing was carried out using blood. The origin of the receptors is a woman in her late teens or twenties in good health. The CDR3 runs from the conserved cysteine through the conserved F or W. D genes are given only for firm matches. Rows may omit the clone size; those that give it use once, few, many or a size class.

TRBV18	.	TRBD1	TRBJ1-4	TGTGCCAGCTCACCCCAGGGGGCTAATGAAAAACTGTTTTTT	CASSPQGANEKLFF
TRBV2	.	TRBD1	TRBJ1-5	TGTGCCAGCAGTCCACAGGGGCCTAGGGATCAGCCCCAGCATTTT	CASSPQGPRDQPQHF
TRBV5-4	.	.	TRBJ1-2	TGTGCCAGCAGCAATATGACCAACTATGGCTACACCTTC	CASSNMTNYGYTF
TRBV7-5	once	.	TRBJ1-6	TGTGCCAGAAGCCCGTCGGGTGTGGACCGGGAGTACCTGAATTCACCCCTCCACTTT	CARSPSGVDREYLNSPLHF
TRBV5-6	.	.	TRBJ1-3	TGTGCCAGCAGCCGCTTGGGTCCGTTGAGTGGAAACACCATATATTTT	CASSRLGPLSGNTIYF
TRBV7-9	.	TRBD2	TRBJ2-3	TGTGCCAGCAGCTTGCGGGGGGCTGGCACAGATACGCAGTATTTT	CASSLRGAGTDTQYF
TRBV3-1/TRBV3-2	.	.	TRBJ2-7	TGTGCCAGCAGCCAAGGCGCGGGCTACGAGCAGTACTTC	CASSQGAGYEQYF
TRBV6-2/TRBV6-3	.	TRBD1	TRBJ1-5	TGTGCCAGCAGTCCCCAGGGGGGGAATCAGCCCCAGCATTTT	CASSPQGGNQPQHF
TRBV7-2	.	.	TRBJ1-2	TGTGCCAGCAGCTTAGACAGGGACCCAACTAACTATGGCTACACCTTC	CASSLDRDPTNYGYTF
TRBV27	.	.	TRBJ2-5	TGTGCCAGCAGTTTACGGGACTGGAGGAAAGAGACCCAGTACTTC	CASSLRDWRKETQYF
TRBV12-3/TRBV12-4	.	TRBD1	TRBJ1-1	TGTGCCAGCAGCCAAGACAGGGAAGACGAGGCTTTCTTT	CASSQDREDEAFF
TRBV5-3	.	.	TRBJ2-7	TGTGCCAGAAGCTATGACTCTCCCTGGAGGCCCTCCTACGAGCAGTACTTC	CARSYDSPWRPSYEQYF
TRBV3-1/TRBV3-2	.	TRBD1	TRBJ1-5	TGTGCCAGCAGCCAAGCAGGGGGAAGCAATCAGCCCCAGCATTTT	CASSQAGGSNQPQHF
TRBV10-3	.	.	TRBJ1-1	TGTGCCATCAGTGACTCAACAGATAACACTGAAGCTTTCTTT	CAISDSTDNTEAFF
TRBV9	.	TRBD2	TRBJ2-5	TGTGCCAGCAGCGTATCGACTAGCGGCGGGGAGACCCAGTACTTC	CASSVSTSGGETQYF
TRBV24-1	.	TRBD1	TRBJ1-2	TGTGCCACCAGTGATCCAGGGGGCAGCTATGGCTACACCTTC	CATSDPGGSYGYTF
TRBV6-5	.	TRBD2	TRBJ2-5	TGTGCCAGCAGTTTTCAAACTAGCGGGATACAAGAGACCCAGTACTTC	CASSFQTSGIQETQYF
TRBV6-5	.	.	TRBJ2-5	TGTGCCAGCAACAAGATGGAGACCCAGTACTTC	CASNKMETQYF
TRBV5-1	.	.	TRBJ1-1	TGCGCCAGCAGCTTGAGGCGGACAGAGAGCACTGAAGCTTTCTTT	CASSLRRTESTEAFF
TRBV14	.	.	TRBJ2-1	TGTGCCAGCAGCCCTAGGCTGGACCCCTATGGGGAGCAGTTCTTC	CASSPRLDPYGEQFF
TRBV7-6	.	.	TRBJ2-1	TGTGCCAGCAGCTTAGGCGCGGGGAGGAATGAGCAGTTCTTC	CASSLGAGRNEQFF
TRBV20-1	.	.	TRBJ2-7	TGCAGTGCTCGAATGGGCTACGAGCAGTACTTC	CSARMGYEQYF
TRBV28	once	TRBD1	TRBJ1-5	TGTGCCAGCAGTTTATTTGGACAGGGGAGGGCTGGAGATCAGCCCCAGCATTTT	CASSLFGQGRAGDQPQHF
TRBV18	.	.	TRBJ1-1	TGTGCCAGCTCACCGAAGACAGGGAACACTGAAGCTTTCTTT	CASSPKTGNTEAFF
TRBV18	.	.	TRBJ2-3	TGTGCCAGCTCACCACCTGGGGCTAGCTATACGCAGTATTTT	CASSPPGASYTQYF
TRBV7-6	.	.	TRBJ2-5	TGTGCCAGCAGCTGGACGCAAGAGACCCAGTACTTC	CASSWTQETQYF
TRBV13	.	.	TRBJ1-2	TGTGCCAGCAGCTTAGGCCAGGAGGGGAAGCATGGCTACACCTTC	CASSLGQEGKHGYTF
TRBV19	.	TRBD2	TRBJ2-7	TGTGCCAGTAGTCATTTCCTGGCGGGAGACGAGCAGTACTTC	CASSHFLAGDEQYF
TRBV5-1	.	TRBD2	TRBJ2-1	TGCGCCAGCAGCTTTGGGGGGGTAGGCAATGAGCAGTTCTTC	CASSFGGVGNEQFF
TRBV5-1	.	.	TRBJ2-3	TGCGCCAGCAGCAGATCACCCGGTTCAGATACGCAGTATTTT	CASSRSPGSDTQYF
TRBV18	.	.	TRBJ1-2	TGTGCCAGCTCACCAGAGGTGGAGAGCGGCTACACCTTC	CASSPEVESGYTF